Listed below are T cell receptor beta chains from one sample, sequenced in a study of blood T cell repertoires in COVID-19. Data came from immunoSEQ multiplex PCR; TCRdb stores just in-frame clones and leaves some out. This repertoire shows fewer than 350,000 clones, approximately 85% found once; its top ten account for less than 2.5%. Input material: PBMCs or T cells enriched from blood (not recorded which). Receptor source: a man aged 25 to 40 who had recovered from COVID-19. Both conserved end residues are part of each CDR3.

cdr3_length j_call v_call cdr3_aa
12 TRBJ1-4 TRBV6-5 CASSTLGEKLFF
13 TRBJ1-1 TRBV5-4 CASSRGQNTEAFF
14 TRBJ1-5 TRBV6-1 CASSEMGVNQPQHF
17 TRBJ2-3 TRBV5-5 CASSPGLAGGLADTQYF
14 TRBJ1-1 TRBV9 CASSVATYSDEAFF
12 TRBJ1-2 TRBV11-2 CASSFQGAGYTF
12 TRBJ2-1 TRBV30 CAWSPTRLGQFF
14 TRBJ1-2 TRBV15 CATSRDGTNYGYTF
12 TRBJ1-4 TRBV5-1 CASRHQGGKLFF
17 TRBJ2-7 TRBV4-3 CASSQDRASGPEYEQYF
15 TRBJ2-7 TRBV7-9 CASSLGRGRTYEQYF
12 TRBJ2-1 TRBV20-1 CSASNRGGALVF
13 TRBJ1-2 TRBV12-3/TRBV12-4 CASSFGRNYGYTF
15 TRBJ2-4 TRBV5-6 CASSLAVWAKNIQYF
14 TRBJ1-1 TRBV2 CASSVGQGNTEAFF
16 TRBJ1-5 TRBV6-1 CASSVRTGSREYTQHF
14 TRBJ2-2 TRBV3-1/TRBV3-2 CASSQLQGAGELFF
13 TRBJ2-7 TRBV20-1 CSASTGGPYEQYF
16 TRBJ1-1 TRBV6-5 CASSYERGRVNTEAFF
12 TRBJ1-2 TRBV5-6 CASSLAQGGYTF
14 TRBJ2-7 TRBV27 CASSLLGTGVAQYF
14 TRBJ1-2 TRBV6-2/TRBV6-3 CASSYPEGRYGYTF
15 TRBJ2-7 TRBV6-5 CASSNDRGQRYEQYF
12 TRBJ1-5 TRBV29-1 CSGQFPNQPQHF
16 TRBJ1-3 TRBV7-9 CASSHTTGGRGNTIYF
15 TRBJ2-1 TRBV5-1 CASSLVDGGVDEQFF
16 TRBJ2-5 TRBV11-3 CASSLGTRKEGETQYF
16 TRBJ2-2 TRBV6-5 CASSSLRGLNTGELFF
19 TRBJ2-1 TRBV11-2 CASSLLVEAGGAPYNEQFF
15 TRBJ2-5 TRBV9 CASSAGQGSRETQYF
14 TRBJ2-5 TRBV9 CASSVAGQGVTQYF
16 TRBJ1-2 TRBV5-1 CASSLFYRESKDGYTF
14 TRBJ2-7 TRBV5-1 CASSLEVSSYEQYF
13 TRBJ2-3 TRBV5-4 CASSLASADTQYF
16 TRBJ1-5 TRBV4-1 CASSQVRTRGDQPQHF
14 TRBJ2-5 TRBV6-5 CASGGTITQETQYF
16 TRBJ2-3 TRBV9 CASSVVGGASTDTQYF
15 TRBJ1-6 TRBV6-5 CASSPRQGERSPLHF
14 TRBJ2-1 TRBV27 CASKSGGAGDEQFF
15 TRBJ1-4 TRBV7-2 CASSLQGAMNEKLFF